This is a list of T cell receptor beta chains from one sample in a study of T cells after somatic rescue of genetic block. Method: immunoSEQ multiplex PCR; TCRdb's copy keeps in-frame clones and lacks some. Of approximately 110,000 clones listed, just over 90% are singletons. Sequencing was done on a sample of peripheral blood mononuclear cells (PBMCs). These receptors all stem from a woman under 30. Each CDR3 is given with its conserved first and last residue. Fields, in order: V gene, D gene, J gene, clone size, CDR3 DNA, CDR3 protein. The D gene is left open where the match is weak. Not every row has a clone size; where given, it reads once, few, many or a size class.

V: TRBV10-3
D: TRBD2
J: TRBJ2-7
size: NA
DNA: TGTGCCATCAGTGAGTCAGTACTAGCGGGCTTCGAGCAGTACTTC
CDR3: CAISESVLAGFEQYF

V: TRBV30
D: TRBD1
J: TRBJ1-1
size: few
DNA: TGTGCCTGGAGTGAAGAGGGGACAGCCGAAGCTTTCTTT
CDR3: CAWSEEGTAEAFF

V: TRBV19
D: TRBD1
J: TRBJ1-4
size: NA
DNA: TGTGCCACCACTGACAGGGGCGCATCTAATGAAAAACTGTTTTTT
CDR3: CATTDRGASNEKLFF

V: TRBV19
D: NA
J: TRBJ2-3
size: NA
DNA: TGTGCCAGTAGTCCGCTGGGTAGCGTCACAGATACGCAGTATTTT
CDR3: CASSPLGSVTDTQYF

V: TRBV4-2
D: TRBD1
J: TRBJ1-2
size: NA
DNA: TGTGCCAGCAGCCAAGATCTAGGGACAGCACAACTCGAGGGCTACACCTTC
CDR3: CASSQDLGTAQLEGYTF

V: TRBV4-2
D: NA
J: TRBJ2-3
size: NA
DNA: TGTGCCAGCAGCCAAGATAGGGGAGATACGCAGTATTTT
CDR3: CASSQDRGDTQYF

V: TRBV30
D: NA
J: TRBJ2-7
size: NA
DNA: TGTGCCTGGAGGCCAGGGGGGGGTAAGGGGCAGTACTTC
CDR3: CAWRPGGGKGQYF

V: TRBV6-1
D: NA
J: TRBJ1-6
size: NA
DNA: TGTGCCAGCAGTGACAGGGTCTATAATTCACCCCTCCACTTT
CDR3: CASSDRVYNSPLHF

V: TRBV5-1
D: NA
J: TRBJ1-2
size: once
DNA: TGCGCCAGCAGCTTGGACACGAGATATGGCTACACCTTC
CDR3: CASSLDTRYGYTF

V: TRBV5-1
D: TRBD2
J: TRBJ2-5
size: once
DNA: TGCGCCAGCAGCTGGACTAGTATACAAGAGACCCAGTACTTC
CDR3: CASSWTSIQETQYF

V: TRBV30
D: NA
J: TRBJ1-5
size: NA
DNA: TGTGCCTGGAGTAGCCTTGACAATCAGCCCCAGCATTTT
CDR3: CAWSSLDNQPQHF

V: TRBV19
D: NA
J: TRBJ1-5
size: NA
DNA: TGTGCCAGCACCTCACGCATTTCTTTAATCGGCAATCAGCCCCAGCATTTT
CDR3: CASTSRISLIGNQPQHF

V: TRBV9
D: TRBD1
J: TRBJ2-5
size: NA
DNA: TGTGCCAGCAGCTCACTGCAGGGGGCAGGAGAGACCCAGTACTTC
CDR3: CASSSLQGAGETQYF

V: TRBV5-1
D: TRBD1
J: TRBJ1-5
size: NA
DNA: TGCGCCAGCAGCTTCGACAGGGATCAGCCCCAGCATTTT
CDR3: CASSFDRDQPQHF

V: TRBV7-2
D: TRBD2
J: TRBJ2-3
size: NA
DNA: TGTGCCAGCAGCGGCAAGCGGGACTTCACAGATACGCAGTATTTT
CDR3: CASSGKRDFTDTQYF

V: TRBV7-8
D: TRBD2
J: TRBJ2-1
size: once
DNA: TGTGCCAGCAGCTTACCAGGGAGCGGGGGGGACAATGAGCAGTTCTTC
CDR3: CASSLPGSGGDNEQFF

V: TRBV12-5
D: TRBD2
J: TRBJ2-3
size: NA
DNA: TGTGCTAGTGGTTTGTCCGGGACTAGGTATTCAGATACGCAGTATTTT
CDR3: CASGLSGTRYSDTQYF

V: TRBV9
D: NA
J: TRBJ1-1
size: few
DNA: TGTGCCAGCAGCGTAGGGGCAGGGAGTGAAGCTTTCTTT
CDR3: CASSVGAGSEAFF

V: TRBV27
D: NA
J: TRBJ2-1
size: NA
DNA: TGTGCCAGCAGTTTATTCTCGACAGACAATGAGCAGTTCTTC
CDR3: CASSLFSTDNEQFF

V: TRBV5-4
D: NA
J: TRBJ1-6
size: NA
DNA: TGTGCCAGCAGCTTCGCCGGGGGTTTGTCACCCCTCCACTTT
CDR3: CASSFAGGLSPLHF

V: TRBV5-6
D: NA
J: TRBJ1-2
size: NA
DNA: TGTGCCAGCAGCTCGAGACGGCCGATGGTTGAGGGCTACACCTTC
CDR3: CASSSRRPMVEGYTF

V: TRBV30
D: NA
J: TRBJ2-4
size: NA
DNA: TGTGCCTGGAGTGTAGTACTTGAAAACATTCAGTACTTC
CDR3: CAWSVVLENIQYF

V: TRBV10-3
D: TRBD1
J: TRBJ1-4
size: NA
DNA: TGTGCCATCAGTGAGTCTACCCAGGGGGCGAATGAAAAACTGTTTTTT
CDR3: CAISESTQGANEKLFF

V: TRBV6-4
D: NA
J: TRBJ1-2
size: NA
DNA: TGTGCCAGCAGGGGGGCAGGGGACTATGGCTACACCTTC
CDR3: CASRGAGDYGYTF

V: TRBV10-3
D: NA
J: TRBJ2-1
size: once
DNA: TGTGCCACCTGGGACCGCAATGAGCAGTTCTTC
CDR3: CATWDRNEQFF

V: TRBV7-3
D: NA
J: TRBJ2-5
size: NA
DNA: TGTGCCAGCAGCTTCGGATCTGAGCAAGAGACCCAGTACTTC
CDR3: CASSFGSEQETQYF

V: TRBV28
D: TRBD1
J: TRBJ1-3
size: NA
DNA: TGTGCCAGCAGTCACCAGACAGGGTCAGGAAACACCATATATTTT
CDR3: CASSHQTGSGNTIYF

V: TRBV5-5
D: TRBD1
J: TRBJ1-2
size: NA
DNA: TGTGCCAGCAGCTTGCGGCTGGACAGGGGAACTAACTATGGCTACACCTTC
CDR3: CASSLRLDRGTNYGYTF

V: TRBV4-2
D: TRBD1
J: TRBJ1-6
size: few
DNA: TGTGCCAGCAGCCCCGGGACAGTCTATAATTCACCCCTCCACTTT
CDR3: CASSPGTVYNSPLHF

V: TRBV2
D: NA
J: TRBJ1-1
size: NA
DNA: TGTGCCAGCAGTGGCCTCAGGGGGAACACTGAAGCTTTCTTT
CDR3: CASSGLRGNTEAFF

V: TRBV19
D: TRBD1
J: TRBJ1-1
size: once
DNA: TGTGCCAGTAGTATCAAGCAGGGGGCGATGAACACTGAAGCTTTCTTT
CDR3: CASSIKQGAMNTEAFF

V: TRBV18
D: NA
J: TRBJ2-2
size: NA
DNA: TGTGCCAGCTCCCTCTTGGGGGAATTTTCCGGGGAGCTGTTTTTT
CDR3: CASSLLGEFSGELFF

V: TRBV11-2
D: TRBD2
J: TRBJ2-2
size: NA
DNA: TGTGCCAGCAGCTTAGCTCTAGCGGGGGCGAACACCGGGGAGCTGTTTTTT
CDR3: CASSLALAGANTGELFF

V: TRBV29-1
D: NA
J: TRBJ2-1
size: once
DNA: TGCAGCGTTGAAGACAGCGGTGCCTACAATGAGCAGTTCTTC
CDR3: CSVEDSGAYNEQFF

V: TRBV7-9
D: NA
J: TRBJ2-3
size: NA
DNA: TGTGCCAGCAGCTTCCTTACCGCAGATACGCAGTATTTT
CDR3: CASSFLTADTQYF

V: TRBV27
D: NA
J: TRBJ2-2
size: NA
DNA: TGTGCCAGCAGCCTCAGGGTGACGAACACCGGGGAGCTGTTTTTT
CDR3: CASSLRVTNTGELFF

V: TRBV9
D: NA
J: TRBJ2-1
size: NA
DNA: TGTGCCAGCAGCCGTAGGTCTAGCGACAGCTCCTACAATGAGCAGTTCTTC
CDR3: CASSRRSSDSSYNEQFF

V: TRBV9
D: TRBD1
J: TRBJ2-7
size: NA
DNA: TGTGCCAGCAGCGTAGGAGACAGGGGGGGCGAGCAGTACTTC
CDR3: CASSVGDRGGEQYF

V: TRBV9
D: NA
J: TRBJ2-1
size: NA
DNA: TGTGCCAGCAGCGTAGAAAGCGGCTCCTACAATGAGCAGTTCTTC
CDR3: CASSVESGSYNEQFF

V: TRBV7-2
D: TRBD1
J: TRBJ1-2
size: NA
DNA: TGTGCCAGCAGCGGGACAGTCGGAAGGGGACACTATGGCTACACCTTC
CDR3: CASSGTVGRGHYGYTF

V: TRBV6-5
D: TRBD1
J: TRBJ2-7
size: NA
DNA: TGTGCCAGCAGAACGACAGGGGTGGGCGAGCAGTACTTC
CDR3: CASRTTGVGEQYF

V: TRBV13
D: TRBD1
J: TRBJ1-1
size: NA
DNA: TGTGCCAGCAGCCTAAGGACAGGGTACAAGACTGAAGCTTTCTTT
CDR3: CASSLRTGYKTEAFF

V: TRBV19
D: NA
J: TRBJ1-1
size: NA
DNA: TGTGCCACCGCAAATAGGGGCGTGAACACTGAAGCTTTCTTT
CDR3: CATANRGVNTEAFF

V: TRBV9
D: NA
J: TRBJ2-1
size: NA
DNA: TGTGCCAGCAGCGCCCCGGGAGCCAATGAGCAGTTCTTC
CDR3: CASSAPGANEQFF

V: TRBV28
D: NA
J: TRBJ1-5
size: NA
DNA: TGTGCCAGCAGTTTATCCAGGGGCGGTAATCAGCCCCAGCATTTT
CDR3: CASSLSRGGNQPQHF